This T cell receptor beta chain was identified in a study of blood T cell repertoires in COVID-19 (dated by TCRdb to the early 2020s). Context from the whole study: Samples covering the acute and convalescent phases of COVID-19 were provided by collaborators in the United States, Italy and Spain. The prospective study material was composed of cDNA or gDNA derived from T cells, B-cell-depleted T cells, or PBMCs. Deeply sampled blood TCRbeta repertoires from subjects exposed to, actively infected with, or recovered from COVID-19 were included in the dataset. The repertoires were released in a freely available public database intended as a resource for research on the immune response to SARS-CoV-2. The samples were drawn from two sources: the first 160 participants of the ongoing ImmuneRACE study, and 1,000 to 1,500 subjects contributed by 6 global collaborators. Nearly every sample came with metadata listing a de-identified subject ID, COVID-19 status, age in years and sex. HLA class I and class II types, where available, came from metadata supplied by the sample provider rather than from assay-based typing. On the study overall, not on this receptor specifically: The quantity of clinical and demographic metadata differed by source and by participant and was supplied without curation.

The CDR3 starts with the cysteine, ends with the phenylalanine, and has 16 residues. Here the CDR3 DNA is all that survives: 48 bases in frame from base 1. Via the germline V gene (reference sequence), CDR1 is PRHDT and CDR2 FYEKMQ. From V the trimming removes 0 bases and from J it removes 4 bases, while the gene matches leave 4 bases of the junction unaccounted for. TCRbeta CDR3 regions were amplified from genomic DNA by means of the immunoSEQ Assay, a bias-controlled multiplex PCR. Concerning the study's data processing: The number of nucleated cells in each sample was estimated by amplification of reference gene primers within the assay. To quantify the absolute abundance of each unique TCRbeta CDR3 rearrangement, sequence reads were collapsed and filtered. For each sample, productive Simpson clonality was calculated as the square root of Simpson's diversity index over productive rearrangements. In TCRdb, the immuneACCESS table is reduced to in-frame sequences with V and J assigned. These tables do not hold every clone; where another copy was compared, an unresolved V gene accounts for under half, and the others remain unexplained. V and J calls and clone size follow that table, whereas D and trimming were derived from the DNA. The sample table contains more than 100,000 clones; only one count was recorded for approximately 85% of them. Together, the top ten hold under 13% of the sample.

Each collaborating institution followed its own protocols to collect whole blood in K2EDTA tubes. For TCRbeta analysis, collaborators shipped samples in one of three forms: frozen whole blood, isolated PBMCs, or DNA extracted from either of those sample types. This clone was detected once. No antigen is known for it. No base-level quality is on record; no much larger clone is a single base apart. This receptor was identified in an elderly man with acute or convalescent COVID-19. This sequence uses TRBV13 and TRBJ2-1, with 9 middle bases fitting TRBD1. The sample taken for sequencing was peripheral blood. The CDR3 region reads CASSLGGQGLYNEQFF. DNA sequence: TGTGCCAGCAGCTTAGGGGGACAGGGTTTGTACAATGAGCAGTTCTTC. The full variable domain, completed from the reference TRBV13 and TRBJ2-1 proteins outside the CDR3, reads AAGVIQSPRHLIKEKRETATLKCYPIPRHDTVYWYQQGPGQDPQFLISFYEKMQSDKGSIPDRFSAQQFSDYHSELNMSSLELGDSALYFCASSLGGQGLYNEQFFGPGTRLTVL.